These T cell receptor beta chains were read from a single sample in a study of T cells in Graves' hyperthyroidism and ophthalmopathy. A single record per CDR3 protein comes from TCRdb applying MiXCR to the multiplex PCR reads. The sample holds about 420,000 distinct CDR3 sequences, 15% to 17% seen once. Sequenced sample: blood. The receptors were gathered from a woman aged 18-35 years with Graves' hyperthyroidism. The CDR3 runs from the conserved cysteine through the conserved F or W. A D gene is named only where the DNA matches it firmly. Clone size is given for some rows only: seen once, a few or many times, or a class if the clone is expanded.

clone_size | j_call | d_call | v_call | cdr3_aa | cdr3_nt
many | TRBJ1-1 | - | TRBV10-3 | CAISTGPTGNTEAFF | TGTGCCATCAGCACGGGGCCAACGGGGAACACTGAAGCTTTCTTT
many | TRBJ2-3 | - | TRBV12-3/TRBV12-4 | CASSSPSDTQYF | TGTGCCAGTTCGTCACCCTCAGATACGCAGTATTTT
many | TRBJ1-1 | - | TRBV10-3 | CAIWSATMNTEAFF | TGTGCCATCTGGTCAGCAACCATGAACACTGAAGCTTTCTTT
- | TRBJ1-2 | TRBD1 | TRBV18 | CASSPPGQPASYGYTF | TGTGCCAGCTCACCACCGGGACAGCCAGCTTCCTATGGCTACACCTTC
many | TRBJ2-3 | - | TRBV3-1 | CASSQDFRGLLDTQYF | TGTGCCAGCAGCCAAGATTTTCGCGGGTTACTAGATACGCAGTATTTT
many | TRBJ1-1 | - | TRBV11-2 | CASTTGDTYTEAFF | TGTGCCAGCACTACAGGCGACACTTACACTGAAGCTTTCTTT
many | TRBJ2-1 | TRBD1 | TRBV7-9 | CASSHSGTGYNEQFF | TGTGCCAGCAGTCATTCCGGGACAGGGTACAATGAGCAGTTCTTC
many | TRBJ2-7 | - | TRBV4-1 | CASSQVGVGRSYEQYF | TGCGCCAGCAGCCAAGTAGGTGTTGGGCGGTCCTACGAGCAGTACTTC
- | TRBJ2-5 | - | TRBV7-6 | CASSREPTGAQETQYF | TGTGCCAGCAGCCGCGAGCCGACAGGCGCCCAAGAGACCCAGTACTTC
- | TRBJ1-2 | - | TRBV2 | CASMIIGAGYAF | TGTGCCAGCATGATAATCGGGGCTGGCTACGCCTTC
many | TRBJ1-1 | - | TRBV7-9 | CASREQGGTEAFF | TGTGCCAGCAGGGAACAGGGTGGAACTGAAGCTTTCTTT
many | TRBJ2-5 | TRBD1 | TRBV30 | CAWSEGTGQETQYF | TGTGCCTGGAGCGAAGGGACAGGACAAGAGACCCAGTACTTC
many | TRBJ1-1 | - | TRBV4-1 | CASRSQQNTEAFF | TGCGCCAGCAGGAGTCAGCAGAACACTGAAGCTTTCTTT
many | TRBJ1-2 | - | TRBV6-1 | CASSATLLPNGYTF | TGTGCCAGCAGTGCGACGCTACTACCGAATGGCTACACCTTC
- | TRBJ2-2 | TRBD2 | TRBV30 | CAWIYGGGTGELFF | TGTGCCTGGATCTACGGGGGGGGCACCGGGGAGCTGTTTTTT